This passage covers 17 T cell receptor beta chains from one sample sequenced in a study of blood T cells in healthy people across ages. Using a J-beta primer mix together with a sample-barcoded 5' primer, a second PCR was run for about 6 to 12 cycles. TCRdb passed the 5' RACE reads through MiXCR, listing each CDR3 protein once. This repertoire shows approximately 1.5 million distinct CDR3 sequences, about 31% found once; its top ten account for approximately 10%. Sequencing input: blood. These receptors were obtained from a woman aged 25 to 39 in good health.

This sequence joins TRBV6-1 and TRBJ1-2; D may be TRBD1 (5 bases). Germline values: CDR1 MNHNS, CDR2 SASEGT. The ends were cut back, 3 bases at V and 6 bases at J, with 8 bases in the middle. This CDR3 region has 12 residues. CDR3 coding DNA: TGTGCCAGCAGTGATCAGGGTAATGGCTACACCTTC. This translates into CASSDQGNGYTF.

The chain uses TRBV4-2 and TRBJ2-1, with TRBD2 matching over 10 bases. The germline CDR1 and CDR2 sequences are LGHNA and YNFKEQ. With 3 bases clipped from V and 9 bases from J, the junction kept 8 bases outside the gene matches. CDR3 length equals 15 residues. The CDR3 reads CASSHDTSGASEQFF. CDR3 sequence (DNA): TGTGCCAGCAGCCATGATACTAGCGGGGCTTCTGAGCAGTTCTTC.

The chain has TRBV12-3 or TRBV12-4 and TRBJ2-5, with 12 bases fitting TRBD2. The DNA end favors TRBJ2-7, so the J call may be wrong. The CDR3 covers 18 residues. The CDR3 protein is CASIPNPGGLAGGLEQYF. CDR3 in DNA: TGTGCCAGCATTCCTAATCCCGGCGGGCTAGCGGGGGGGCTCGAGCAGTACTTC.

This clonotype was detected only a few times. The chain combines TRBV7-9 with TRBJ2-3; 10 bases align to TRBD2. Losses at the gene ends were 2 bases for V and 2 bases for J; bases not matched to a gene: 7. The CDR3 has 17 amino acids. Germline CDR1 and CDR2: SEHNR and FQNEAQ (reference sequence). This CDR3 is CASSLPELAGTTDTQYF. CDR3 bases: TGTGCCAGCAGCTTACCGGAACTAGCGGGGACCACAGATACGCAGTATTTT.

The sample holds a few counts of this clonotype. The chain joins TRBV7-2 to TRBJ2-7; D is undetermined. The CDR3 runs 13 residues. Trimming took off 2 bases at V and 5 bases at J, with 10 bases between the two ends. Germline V gene sequence: CDR1 SGHTA, CDR2 FQGNSA. CDR3 loop: CASSLLLVHEQYF. The CDR3 nucleotides read TGTGCCAGCAGCTTATTGTTAGTCCACGAGCAGTACTTC.

V and J are TRBV2 and TRBJ2-3, with no clear D. Trimming pared 5 bases from V and 6 bases from J, leaving 12 bases between. This CDR3 region has 13 residues. Germline V gives CDR1 SNHLY, CDR2 FYNNEI. The CDR3 nucleotides read TGTGCCAGCAGTCCAAACTATGAGGATACGCAGTATTTT. It encodes CASSPNYEDTQYF.

This clonotype was observed a few times. V and J are TRBV13 and TRBJ2-7; D might be TRBD2 (6 bases). This CDR3 has 17 residues. The germline CDR1 and CDR2 sequences are PRHDT and FYEKMQ (reference sequence). Trimming removed 5 bases from V and 0 bases from J, with 20 bases in between. CDR3 sequence: CASSAPGENSNSYEQYF. In nucleotides, the CDR3 is TGTGCCAGCAGCGCCCCGGGAGAGAACAGCAACTCCTACGAGCAGTACTTC.

This clonotype was counted only a few times. This CDR3 reads CASSLVRGENYGYTF. DNA for the CDR3: TGTGCCAGCAGCTTAGTTCGGGGGGAGAACTATGGCTACACCTTC. V is TRBV7-2 and J is TRBJ1-2, with D maybe TRBD1 (5 bases). Trimming left V 1 base short and J 2 bases short, with 11 bases between. CDR3 size: 15 residues. Germline V gives CDR1 SGHTA, CDR2 FQGNSA. Drawing the rest from reference TRBV7-2 and TRBJ1-2, the complete variable domain is GAGVSQSPSNKVTEKGKDVELRCDPISGHTALYWYRQSLGQGLEFLIYFQGNSAPDKSGLPSDRFSAERTGGSVSTLTIQRTQQEDSAVYLCASSLVRGENYGYTFGSGTRLTVV.

The rearrangement links TRBV6-1 to TRBJ2-7; D might be TRBD1 (6 bases). Germline V CDR1 and CDR2: MNHNS, SASEGT. Trimming removed 3 bases at V and 1 base at J, with 16 bases between. This CDR3 has 16 residues. In nucleotides, the CDR3 is TGTGCCAGCAGTGATCGGCAAACAGGGTCGTCCTACGAGCAGTACTTC. Protein product: CASSDRQTGSSYEQYF.

Many counts were recorded for this clonotype. The chain joins TRBV29-1 to TRBJ2-1, with TRBD2 matching 12 bases. Germline-derived CDR1 and CDR2 are SQVTM and ANQGSEA. With V trimmed by 8 bases and J by 10 bases, 6 bases remained unmatched. This CDR3 is 12 amino acids long. The CDR3 region is CSLLAGGGEQFF. CDR3 bases: TGCAGCCTACTAGCGGGAGGCGGGGAGCAGTTCTTC.

CDR3 nucleotides: TGCAGTGCTAGAGCTCACCGCTCTGGGGCCAACGTCCTGACTTTC. Encoded protein: CSARAHRSGANVLTF. V and J are TRBV20-1 and TRBJ2-6, with D unresolved. This CDR3 is built from 15 residues. With 1 base removed from V and 0 bases from J, the gap between germline ends came to 7 bases. Per the germline V gene, CDR1 is DFQATT and CDR2 is SNEGSKA (reference sequence).

Only one count was recorded for this clonotype. The chain has TRBV3-1 and TRBJ1-1; D unresolved. The germline V gene encodes CDR1 LGHDT and CDR2 YNNKEL (reference sequence). Trimming shortened V by 7 bases and J by 1 base, and 10 bases separated the two germline ends. The CDR3 totals 13 residues. CDR3 sequence reads: CASTQFPNTEAFF. The CDR3 DNA is TGTGCCAGCACTCAATTTCCGAACACTGAAGCTTTCTTT. Supplemented by reference TRBV3-1 and TRBJ1-1, the full variable domain reads DTAVSQTPKYLVTQMGNDKSIKCEQNLGHDTMYWYKQDSKKFLKIMFSYNNKELIINETVPNRFSPKSPDKAHLNLHINSLELGDSAVYFCASTQFPNTEAFFGQGTRLTVV.

In its sample, this clonotype was seen many times. This chain uses TRBV29-1 with TRBJ2-3; no firm D call. This CDR3 comprises 13 residues. Germline assignment: CDR1 SQVTM and CDR2 ANQGSEA. Trimming pared 6 bases from V and 0 bases from J, leaving 10 bases between. In DNA, the CDR3 is TGCAGCGTGAGGAAGACTAGCACAGATACGCAGTATTTT. Translation gives CSVRKTSTDTQYF.

There are a few counts of this clonotype. The chain links TRBV6-5 to TRBJ1-1; TRBD1 might be the D (6 bases). Trimming shortened V by 7 bases and J by 4 bases, and 16 bases separated the two germline ends. CDR3 size: 14 residues. Germline assignment: CDR1 MNHEY and CDR2 SVGAGI. The CDR3 DNA reads as TGTGCCAGCACCTACGCCGGGGGGCCCACTGAAGCTTTCTTT. This gives the protein CASTYAGGPTEAFF.

This clonotype was seen only a few times. The genes are TRBV24-1 and TRBJ2-5; 10 bases line up with TRBD2. The CDR3 length is 16 residues. V lost 5 bases to trimming and J lost 0 bases; unmatched junction nucleotides: 5. CDR1 and CDR2 (germline): KGHDR, SFDVKD. DNA of the CDR3: TGTGCCACCAGTGGTGGGACTAGCGCGTACCAAGAGACCCAGTACTTC. Its protein product is CATSGGTSAYQETQYF.

The rearrangement joins TRBV7-9 to TRBJ1-2; D unclear. This CDR3 contains 13 residues. Trimming shortened V by 1 base and J by 4 bases, and 7 bases separated the two germline ends. The germline V gene encodes CDR1 SEHNR and CDR2 FQNEAQ (reference sequence). CDR3 amino acids: CASSLEYSYGYTF. CDR3 nucleotides: TGTGCCAGCAGCTTAGAATACAGCTATGGCTACACCTTC. Full variable domain (remainder filled in from reference TRBV7-9 and TRBJ1-2): DTGVSQNPRHKITKRGQNVTFRCDPISEHNRLYWYRQTLGQGPEFLTYFQNEAQLEKSRLLSDRFSAERPKGSFSTLEIQRTEQGDSAMYLCASSLEYSYGYTFGSGTRLTVV.

This clonotype has just a few counts. The chain has TRBV4-1 and TRBJ1-1; TRBD1 matches 8 bases. The CDR3 is 14 residues long. Per germline, CDR1 MGHRA and CDR2 YSYEKL. The V and J ends lost 5 bases and 6 bases, in that order; junction bases with no gene match: 8. DNA of the CDR3: TGCGCCAGCAGCGGCCGGGACAGGTCTCCTGAAGCTTTCTTT. It yields the protein CASSGRDRSPEAFF.